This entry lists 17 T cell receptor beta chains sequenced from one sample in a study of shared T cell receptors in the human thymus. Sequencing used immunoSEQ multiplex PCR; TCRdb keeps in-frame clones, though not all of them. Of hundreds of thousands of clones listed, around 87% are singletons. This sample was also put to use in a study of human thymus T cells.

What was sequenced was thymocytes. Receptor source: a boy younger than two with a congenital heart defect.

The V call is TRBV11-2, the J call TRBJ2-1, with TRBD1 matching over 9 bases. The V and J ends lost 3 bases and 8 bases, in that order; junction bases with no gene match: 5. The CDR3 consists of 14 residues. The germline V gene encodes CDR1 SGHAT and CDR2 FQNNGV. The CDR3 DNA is TGTGCCAGCAGCTTGGGACAGGGAGGGCATGAGCAGTTCTTC. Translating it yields CASSLGQGGHEQFF.

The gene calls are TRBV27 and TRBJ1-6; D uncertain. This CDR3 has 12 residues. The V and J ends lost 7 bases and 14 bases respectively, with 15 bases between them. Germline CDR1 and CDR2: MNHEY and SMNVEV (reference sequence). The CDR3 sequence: CASKAGLSALHF. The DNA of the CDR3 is TGTGCCAGCAAGGCTGGTCTTAGCGCCCTCCACTTT.

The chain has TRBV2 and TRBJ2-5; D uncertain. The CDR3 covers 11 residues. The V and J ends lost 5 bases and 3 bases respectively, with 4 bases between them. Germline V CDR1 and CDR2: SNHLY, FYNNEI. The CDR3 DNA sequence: TGTGCCAGCAGTCCGGAAGAGACCCAGTACTTC. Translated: CASSPEETQYF. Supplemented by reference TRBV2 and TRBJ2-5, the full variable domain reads EPEVTQTPSHQVTQMGQEVILRCVPISNHLYFYWYRQILGQKVEFLVSFYNNEISEKSEIFDDQFSVERPDGSNFTLKIRSTKLEDSAMYFCASSPEETQYFGPGTRLLVL.

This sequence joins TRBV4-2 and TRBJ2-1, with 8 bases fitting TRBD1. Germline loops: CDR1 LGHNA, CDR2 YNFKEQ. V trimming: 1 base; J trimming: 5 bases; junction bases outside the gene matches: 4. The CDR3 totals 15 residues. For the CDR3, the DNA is TGTGCCAGCAGCCAAGGGACAGGGAACGACAATGAGCAGTTCTTC. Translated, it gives CASSQGTGNDNEQFF.

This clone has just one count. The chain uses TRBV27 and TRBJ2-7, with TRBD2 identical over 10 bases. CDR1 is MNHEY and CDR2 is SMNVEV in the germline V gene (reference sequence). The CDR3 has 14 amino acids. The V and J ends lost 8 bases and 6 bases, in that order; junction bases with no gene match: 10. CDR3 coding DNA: TGTGCCAGCGGCCGACTAGCGGGCCTTGTCGAGCAGTACTTC. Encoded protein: CASGRLAGLVEQYF.

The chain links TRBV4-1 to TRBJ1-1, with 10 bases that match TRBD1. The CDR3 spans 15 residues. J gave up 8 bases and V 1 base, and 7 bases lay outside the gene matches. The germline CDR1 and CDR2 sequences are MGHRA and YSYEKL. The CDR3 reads CASSQVRQGAREAFF. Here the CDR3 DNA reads TGCGCCAGCAGCCAAGTCAGACAGGGGGCGCGGGAAGCTTTCTTT.

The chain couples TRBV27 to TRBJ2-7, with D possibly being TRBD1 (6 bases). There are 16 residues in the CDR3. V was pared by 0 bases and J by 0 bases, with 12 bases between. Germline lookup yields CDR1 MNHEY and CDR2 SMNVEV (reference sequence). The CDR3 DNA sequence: TGTGCCAGCAGTTTATCAGCTGGGGGCTACTCCTACGAGCAGTACTTC. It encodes CASSLSAGGYSYEQYF.

The CDR3 DNA reads as TGCGCCAGCAGTCCGGACAGGCCAGGAAACACCATATATTTT. Protein product: CASSPDRPGNTIYF. The chain uses TRBV10-1 and TRBJ1-3; 7 bases line up with TRBD1. This CDR3 has 14 amino acids. CDR1 is WNHNN, CDR2 SYGVQD, per germline (reference sequence). Trimming at V came to 5 bases and at J to 4 bases, leaving 5 bases not matched to a gene.

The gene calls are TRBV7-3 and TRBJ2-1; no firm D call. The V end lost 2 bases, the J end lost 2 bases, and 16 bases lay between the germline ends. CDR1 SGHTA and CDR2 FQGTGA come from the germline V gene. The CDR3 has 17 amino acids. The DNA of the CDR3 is TGTGCCAGCAGCTTATATCGCCCCACGCGGACCTACAATGAGCAGTTCTTC. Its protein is CASSLYRPTRTYNEQFF.

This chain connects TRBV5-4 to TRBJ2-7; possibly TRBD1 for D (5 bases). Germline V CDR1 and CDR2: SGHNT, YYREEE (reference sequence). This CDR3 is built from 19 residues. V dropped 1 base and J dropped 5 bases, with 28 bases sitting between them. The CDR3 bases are TGTGCCAGCAGCTTGTCTCCAACACCATGGGGCAGAAGGGTACACGAGCAGTACTTC. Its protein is CASSLSPTPWGRRVHEQYF.

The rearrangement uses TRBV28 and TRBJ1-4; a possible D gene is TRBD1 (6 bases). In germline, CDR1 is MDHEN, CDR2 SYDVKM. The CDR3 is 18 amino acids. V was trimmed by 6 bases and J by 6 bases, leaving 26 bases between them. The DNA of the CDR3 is TGTGCCAGCAGCCCTAGAGAAAAGGGCCTAAACAGGGATGAAAAACTGTTTTTT. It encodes CASSPREKGLNRDEKLFF. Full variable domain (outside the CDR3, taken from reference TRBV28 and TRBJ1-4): DVKVTQSSRYLVKRTGEKVFLECVQDMDHENMFWYRQDPGLGLRLIYFSYDVKMKEKGDIPEGYSVSREKKERFSLILESASTNQTSMYLCASSPREKGLNRDEKLFFGSGTQLSVL.

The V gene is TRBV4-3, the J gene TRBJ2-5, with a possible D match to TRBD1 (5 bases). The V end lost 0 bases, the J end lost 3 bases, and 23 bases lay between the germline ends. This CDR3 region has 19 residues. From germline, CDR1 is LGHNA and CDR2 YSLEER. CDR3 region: CASSQERVPAGKGKETQYF. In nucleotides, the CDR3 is TGCGCCAGCAGCCAAGAAAGGGTCCCGGCAGGGAAAGGGAAAGAGACCCAGTACTTC.

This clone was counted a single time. CDR3 DNA sequence: TGCGCCAGCAGCTTGTATGACCCGGGGGAGGGAGAATCCTACGAGCAGTACTTC. Residues: CASSLYDPGEGESYEQYF. The chain couples TRBV5-1 to TRBJ2-7, with 7 positions matching TRBD2. Unmatched junction bases numbered 14, after V lost 1 base and J lost 1 base. There are 18 residues in the CDR3. Germline V gene sequence: CDR1 SGHRS, CDR2 YFSETQ.

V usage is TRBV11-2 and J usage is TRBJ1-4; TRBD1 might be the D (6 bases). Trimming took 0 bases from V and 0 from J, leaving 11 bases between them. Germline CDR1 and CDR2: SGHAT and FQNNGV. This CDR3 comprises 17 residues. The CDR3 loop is CASSLETGQATNEKLFF. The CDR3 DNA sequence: TGTGCCAGCAGCTTAGAAACAGGGCAAGCAACTAATGAAAAACTGTTTTTT.

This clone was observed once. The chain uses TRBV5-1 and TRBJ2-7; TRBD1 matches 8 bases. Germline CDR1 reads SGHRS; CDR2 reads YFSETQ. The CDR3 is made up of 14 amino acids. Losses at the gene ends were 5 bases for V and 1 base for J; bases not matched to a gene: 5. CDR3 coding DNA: TGCGCCAGCAGTGACAGGGGAATTTCCTACGAGCAGTACTTC. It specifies CASSDRGISYEQYF.

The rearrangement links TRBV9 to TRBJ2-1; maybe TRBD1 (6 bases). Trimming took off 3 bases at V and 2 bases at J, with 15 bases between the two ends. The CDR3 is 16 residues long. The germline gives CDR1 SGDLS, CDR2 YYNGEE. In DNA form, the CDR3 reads TGTGCCAGCAGCGCTTGGACGAAGGGGGCCTACAATGAGCAGTTCTTC. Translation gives CASSAWTKGAYNEQFF.

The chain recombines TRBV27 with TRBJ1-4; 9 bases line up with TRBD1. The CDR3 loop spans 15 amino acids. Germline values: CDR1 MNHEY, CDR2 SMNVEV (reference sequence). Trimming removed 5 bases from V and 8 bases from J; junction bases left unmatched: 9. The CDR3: CASSLMGQGTEKLFF. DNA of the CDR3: TGTGCCAGCAGTCTTATGGGACAGGGAACAGAAAAACTGTTTTTT.